The 29 T cell receptor beta chains below were found in one sample sequenced in a study of T cells in localized non-small cell lung cancer. Using immunoSEQ multiplex PCR, the repertoire was profiled, and TCRdb retains in-frame clones only, with some absent. In the table there are about 26,000 clones, 82% of which are singletons. The sequences come from peripheral blood, collected before any cancer treatment. Receptor source: a woman aged 35-70 years with stage I lung adenocarcinoma.

The chain combines TRBV2 with TRBJ2-1, with TRBD2 matching over 7 bases. The V gene end was trimmed by 0 bases and the J gene end by 9 bases; junction bases not matched to a gene: 5. The CDR3 length is 14 residues. Germline CDR1 reads SNHLY; CDR2 reads FYNNEI. CDR3 DNA sequence: TGTGCCAGCAGTGAAGCGCGGGCTAGCGGTGAGCAGTTCTTC. As protein: CASSEARASGEQFF.

This chain connects TRBV18 to TRBJ2-7; D possibly matches TRBD1 or TRBD2 (7 bases each). Germline assignment: CDR1 KGHSH and CDR2 LQKENI. Trimming pared 3 bases from V and 5 bases from J, leaving 14 bases between. CDR3 length: 14 amino acids. Here the CDR3 reads CASSPKQGRDEQYF. CDR3 bases: TGTGCCAGCTCACCGAAACAGGGGAGGGACGAGCAGTACTTC.

The genes are TRBV2 and TRBJ1-5; D is possibly TRBD1 (6 bases). The CDR3 is 15 residues long. V gave up 6 bases and J gave up 3 bases, with 15 bases separating them. Germline V gene lookup returns CDR1 SNHLY and CDR2 FYNNEI. CDR3 protein: CASSTGISVNQPQHF. CDR3 bases: TGTGCCAGCAGCACAGGGATAAGTGTCAATCAGCCCCAGCATTTT.

This sequence joins TRBV7-2 and TRBJ2-6, with 7 bases aligning to TRBD1. The junction had 7 bases not matched to a gene; V was cut back by 5 bases and J by 3 bases. From germline, CDR1 is SGHTA and CDR2 FQGNSA. The CDR3 has 16 amino acids. The CDR3 spells CASSESGGVGANVLTF. DNA of the CDR3: TGTGCCAGCAGCGAGTCAGGGGGAGTTGGGGCCAACGTCCTGACTTTC.

The chain links TRBV5-1 to TRBJ1-1; 10 nucleotides match TRBD1. The CDR3 is 18 residues long. With 0 bases clipped from V and 5 bases from J, the junction kept 13 bases outside the gene matches. Germline assignment: CDR1 SGHRS and CDR2 YFSETQ. CDR3 protein: CASSLAYQGQGVGTEAFF. The CDR3 DNA reads as TGCGCCAGCAGCTTGGCATACCAAGGACAGGGGGTAGGGACTGAAGCTTTCTTT.

The chain couples TRBV18 to TRBJ1-2, with unresolved D. Germline V gene sequence: CDR1 KGHSH, CDR2 LQKENI. The CDR3 runs 14 residues. The V end lost 2 bases, the J end lost 0 bases, and 7 bases lay between the germline ends. The CDR3 loop is CASSPNSANYGYTF. The CDR3 DNA is TGTGCCAGCTCACCAAACAGTGCTAACTATGGCTACACCTTC.

The chain joins TRBV6-1 to TRBJ1-6; D gene unclear. There are 12 residues in the CDR3. CDR1 and CDR2 from the germline V gene are MNHNS and SASEGT. The V end lost 6 bases, the J end lost 6 bases, and 6 bases lay between the germline ends. This CDR3 is CASRAANSPLHF. Here the CDR3 DNA reads TGTGCCAGCAGGGCAGCTAATTCACCCCTCCACTTT.

V gene TRBV5-6 combines with J gene TRBJ2-1; D gene ambiguous. V lost 4 bases and J 6 bases, leaving 5 bases between the germline ends. Germline V lookup: CDR1 SGHDT, CDR2 YYEEEE. The CDR3 totals 11 residues. DNA of the CDR3: TGTGCCAGCAGCCTGAGCAATGAGCAGTTCTTC. It specifies CASSLSNEQFF.

This chain links TRBV27 with TRBJ2-2; the match to TRBD1 covers 7 bases. The CDR3 totals 15 residues. Germline trimming cut 8 bases from V and 1 base from J; bases unmatched to any gene: 7. The germline V gene has CDR1 MNHEY and CDR2 SMNVEV (reference sequence). The CDR3 region has the DNA TGTGCCAGCCGTTACGACAGGGAGAACACCGGGGAGCTGTTTTTT. Translation gives CASRYDRENTGELFF.

The chain uses TRBV7-9 and TRBJ1-3; D perhaps matches TRBD1 (5 bases). Germline values: CDR1 SEHNR, CDR2 FQNEAQ (reference sequence). CDR3 length equals 16 residues. Trimming took 3 bases from V and 0 from J, leaving 12 bases between them. CDR3 sequence reads: CASSLVQGYSGNTIYF. CDR3 bases: TGTGCCAGCAGCTTGGTTCAGGGATACTCTGGAAACACCATATATTTT.

CDR3 region: CASSYPAPDGYEQYF. CDR3 coding DNA: TGTGCCAGCAGTTACCCAGCCCCGGACGGCTACGAGCAGTACTTC. The genes are TRBV6-5 and TRBJ2-7, with unresolved D. V was clipped by 2 bases and J by 3 bases, with 14 bases between them. The CDR3 is made up of 15 amino acids. Germline loops: CDR1 MNHEY, CDR2 SVGAGI.

The V gene is TRBV7-8, the J gene TRBJ2-1; 10 nucleotides align to TRBD1. The CDR3 consists of 17 residues. V was clipped by 5 bases and J by 4 bases; unmatched bases: 11. CDR1 and CDR2 from the germline V gene are SGHVS and FQNEAQ. The CDR3 protein is CASSPPPTGGGYNEQFF. Written as DNA, the CDR3 is TGTGCCAGCAGCCCACCACCGACAGGGGGCGGGTACAATGAGCAGTTCTTC.

The gene calls are TRBV5-6 and TRBJ1-2, with D tentatively TRBD1 (5 bases). V lost 3 bases to trimming and J lost 3 bases, with 9 bases between them. This CDR3 spans 13 amino acids. Germline assignment: CDR1 SGHDT and CDR2 YYEEEE. Written as DNA, the CDR3 is TGTGCCAGCAGCTCACAGGCTCACTATGGCTACACCTTC. Protein sequence: CASSSQAHYGYTF.

The rearrangement links TRBV5-1 to TRBJ2-3, with 8 bases matching TRBD2. The ends lost 0 bases at V and 2 bases at J; junction bases unmatched: 5. Germline CDR1 is SGHRS and CDR2 is YFSETQ. This CDR3 is built from 16 residues. In DNA, the CDR3 is TGCGCCAGCAGCTTGGAAGTAGCGGGGCCCACAGATACGCAGTATTTT. This codes for CASSLEVAGPTDTQYF. Complete variable domain (other parts from reference TRBV5-1 and TRBJ2-3): KAGVTQTPRYLIKTRGQQVTLSCSPISGHRSVSWYQQTPGQGLQFLFEYFSETQRNKGNFPGRFSGRQFSNSRSEMNVSTLELGDSALYLCASSLEVAGPTDTQYFGPGTRLTVL.

By sample fraction, this clone is medium-sized. This chain joins TRBV5-1 and TRBJ2-7; perhaps D is TRBD1 or TRBD2 (5 bases each). Trimming removed 3 bases from V and 1 base from J, with 17 bases in between. The germline CDR1 and CDR2 sequences are SGHRS and YFSETQ. This CDR3 contains 16 residues. The CDR3 sequence: CASSSLGTAASYEQYF. DNA of the CDR3: TGCGCCAGCAGCTCTCTCGGGACGGCAGCGTCCTACGAGCAGTACTTC.

The J gene is TRBJ1-2, the V gene TRBV30; tentative D call: TRBD1 (5 bases). Per germline, CDR1 GTSNPN and CDR2 SVGIG (reference sequence). V was trimmed by 3 bases and J by 6 bases, leaving 8 bases between them. CDR3 size: 11 residues. CDR3 amino acids: CAWSAGNGYTF. CDR3 sequence (DNA): TGTGCCTGGAGCGCAGGGAATGGCTACACCTTC.

This clone was recorded only once. The chain is built from TRBV7-2 and TRBJ2-7, with D possibly being TRBD2 (6 bases). CDR3 length equals 14 residues. Trimming left V 1 base short and J 2 bases short, with 9 bases between. The V gene's germline CDR1 is SGHTA and CDR2 FQGNSA. The CDR3 spells CASSLGPGAYEQYF. The CDR3 bases are TGTGCCAGCAGCTTAGGTCCGGGGGCCTACGAGCAGTACTTC. Complete variable domain (other parts from reference TRBV7-2 and TRBJ2-7): GAGVSQSPSNKVTEKGKDVELRCDPISGHTALYWYRQSLGQGLEFLIYFQGNSAPDKSGLPSDRFSAERTGGSVSTLTIQRTQQEDSAVYLCASSLGPGAYEQYFGPGTRLTVT.

The chain recombines TRBV5-4 with TRBJ2-3, with D possibly TRBD1 on 7 matching bases. V shed 5 bases and J shed 5 bases, with 12 bases lying between them. Germline loops: CDR1 SGHNT, CDR2 YYREEE (reference sequence). The CDR3 covers 13 residues. CDR3 amino acids: CASRGQGGDTQYF. CDR3 DNA sequence: TGTGCCAGCAGGGGCCAGGGGGGAGATACGCAGTATTTT.

The V call is TRBV5-4, the J call TRBJ2-7, with 9 bases lining up with TRBD1. V gave up 4 bases and J gave up 5 bases; unmatched junction bases: 10. Germline assignment: CDR1 SGHNT and CDR2 YYREEE (reference sequence). There are 15 residues in the CDR3. CDR3 region: CASSAYRGRSNEQYF. The CDR3, as DNA: TGTGCCAGCAGCGCTTACAGGGGGCGTAGCAACGAGCAGTACTTC.

This clone was counted a single time. The chain is built from TRBV6-1 and TRBJ2-7; D is perhaps TRBD2 (6 bases). The CDR3 runs to 13 residues. Trimming removed 4 bases from V and 5 bases from J, with 12 bases in between. Germline lookup yields CDR1 MNHNS and CDR2 SASEGT. CDR3 amino acids: CASSVGGINEQYF. CDR3 in DNA: TGTGCCAGCAGTGTTGGGGGGATCAACGAGCAGTACTTC.

This rearrangement joins TRBV7-2 to TRBJ2-3; 10 bases map to TRBD2. Germline V gene lookup returns CDR1 SGHTA and CDR2 FQGNSA. The V segment lost 2 bases and the J segment 4 bases; nucleotides outside the gene matches: 6. The CDR3 has 16 amino acids. The CDR3 sequence: CASSLKAGGPADTQYF. The CDR3 nucleotides are TGTGCCAGCAGCTTAAAAGCGGGGGGGCCCGCAGATACGCAGTATTTT.

The chain has TRBV5-4 and TRBJ2-3; 11 bases are shared with TRBD2. After removal of 1 base from V and 0 bases from J, the junction contained 1 base not matched to a gene. Germline V gives CDR1 SGHNT, CDR2 YYREEE (reference sequence). This CDR3 has 16 amino acids. CDR3 in amino acids: CASSLPSGGSTDTQYF. The CDR3 region has the DNA TGTGCCAGCAGCTTGCCTAGCGGGGGGAGCACAGATACGCAGTATTTT. Full variable domain (missing parts from reference TRBV5-4 and TRBJ2-3): ETGVTQSPTHLIKTRGQQVTLRCSSQSGHNTVSWYQQALGQGPQFIFQYYREEENGRGNFPPRFSGLQFPNYSSELNVNALELDDSALYLCASSLPSGGSTDTQYFGPGTRLTVL.

The chain uses TRBV6-1 and TRBJ1-1; TRBD1 is a possible D gene (6 bases). Trimming cost V 8 bases and J 3 bases, with 13 bases left between them. Germline V gives CDR1 MNHNS, CDR2 SASEGT. CDR3 length: 13 amino acids. The CDR3 nucleotides are TGTGCCAGCGGACTTTACAGGGACACTGAAGCTTTCTTT. This sequence encodes CASGLYRDTEAFF.

The chain couples TRBV7-3 to TRBJ1-1, with 7 bases fitting TRBD1. V lost 5 bases, J lost 4 bases, and 7 bases stayed unmatched. The CDR3 has 14 amino acids. CDR1 is SGHTA and CDR2 is FQGTGA in the germline V gene. The CDR3 DNA reads as TGTGCCAGCAGCCGAACGGCAGGGGGCACTGAAGCTTTCTTT. Encoded protein: CASSRTAGGTEAFF.

In this sample, this clone turned up a few times. The chain has TRBV5-1 and TRBJ2-3; 8 nucleotides align to TRBD2. The CDR3 is made up of 15 amino acids. Per germline, CDR1 SGHRS and CDR2 YFSETQ. The V gene end was trimmed by 0 bases and the J gene end by 2 bases; junction bases not matched to a gene: 2. The CDR3 spells CASSLDGGATDTQYF. Here the CDR3 DNA reads TGCGCCAGCAGCTTGGACGGGGGGGCCACAGATACGCAGTATTTT.

The CDR3 spells CASSTPGAGANVLTF. CDR3 bases: TGTGCCAGTAGTACCCCGGGTGCTGGGGCCAACGTCCTGACTTTC. This chain uses TRBV19 with TRBJ2-6; no clear D. Germline values: CDR1 LNHDA, CDR2 SQIVND (reference sequence). Trimming removed 4 bases from V and 2 bases from J, with 9 bases in between. The CDR3 covers 15 residues.

V is TRBV5-1 and J is TRBJ1-5; a possible D gene is TRBD1 (5 bases). The V end was cut by 0 bases, the J end by 10 bases, with 11 bases between. Looked up from germline, CDR1 is SGHRS and CDR2 is YFSETQ. This CDR3 has 13 amino acids. In DNA form, the CDR3 reads TGCGCCAGCAGCTTGGCAGGGTTGGAACCCCAGCATTTT. It yields the protein CASSLAGLEPQHF. Using reference TRBV5-1 and TRBJ1-5 for the parts outside the CDR3, the full variable domain is KAGVTQTPRYLIKTRGQQVTLSCSPISGHRSVSWYQQTPGQGLQFLFEYFSETQRNKGNFPGRFSGRQFSNSRSEMNVSTLELGDSALYLCASSLAGLEPQHFGDGTRLSIL.

The chain carries TRBV7-9 and TRBJ2-2, with D possibly matching TRBD1 (7 bases). This CDR3 has 16 amino acids. CDR1 and CDR2 (germline): SEHNR, FQNEAQ (reference sequence). Deletions cut 2 bases from V and 4 bases from J, with 14 bases between. The CDR3 sequence: CASSLTSGGPTGELFF. CDR3 sequence (DNA): TGTGCCAGCAGCTTAACGTCAGGGGGGCCCACCGGGGAGCTGTTTTTT.

This chain connects TRBV12-5 to TRBJ2-3, with D possibly matching TRBD2 (5 bases). This CDR3 comprises 15 residues. The germline CDR1 and CDR2 sequences are LGHNT and FRNRAP. V lost 9 bases to trimming and J lost 1 base, with 17 bases between them. CDR3 sequence: CASVTGTSRTDTQYF. For the CDR3, the DNA is TGTGCTAGCGTAACGGGAACATCTCGCACAGATACGCAGTATTTT. The full variable domain, its missing parts supplied by reference TRBV12-5 and TRBJ2-3, is DARVTQTPRHKVTEMGQEVTMRCQPILGHNTVFWYRQTMMQGLELLAYFRNRAPLDDSGMPKDRFSAEMPDATLATLKIQPSEPRDSAVYFCASVTGTSRTDTQYFGPGTRLTVL.